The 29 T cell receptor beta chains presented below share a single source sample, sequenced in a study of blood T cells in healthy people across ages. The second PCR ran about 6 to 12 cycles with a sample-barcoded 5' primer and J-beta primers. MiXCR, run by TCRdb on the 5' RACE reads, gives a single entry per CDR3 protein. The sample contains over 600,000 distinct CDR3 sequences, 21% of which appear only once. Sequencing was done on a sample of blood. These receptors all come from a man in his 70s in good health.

The CDR3 sequence: CATSRDAVNTGELFF. As DNA, the CDR3 is TGTGCCACCAGCAGAGACGCGGTGAACACCGGGGAGCTGTTTTTT. The chain combines TRBV15 with TRBJ2-2, with no clear D. CDR1 is LNHNV and CDR2 is YYDKDF in the germline V gene (reference sequence). The CDR3 sequence is 15 residues long. V was shortened by 0 bases and J by 1 base, with 6 bases between the two germline ends.

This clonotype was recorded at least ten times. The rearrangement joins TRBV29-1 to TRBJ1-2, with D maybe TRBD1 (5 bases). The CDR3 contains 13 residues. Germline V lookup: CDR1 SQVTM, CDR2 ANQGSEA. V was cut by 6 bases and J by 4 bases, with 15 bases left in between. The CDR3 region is CSVRGTGAYGYTF. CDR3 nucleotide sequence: TGCAGCGTGAGGGGTACAGGCGCCTATGGCTACACCTTC. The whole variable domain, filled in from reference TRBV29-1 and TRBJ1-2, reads SAVISQKPSRDICQRGTSLTIQCQVDSQVTMMFWYRQQPGQSLTLIATANQGSEATYESGFVIDKFPISRPNLTFSTLTVSNMSPEDSSIYLCSVRGTGAYGYTFGSGTRLTVV.

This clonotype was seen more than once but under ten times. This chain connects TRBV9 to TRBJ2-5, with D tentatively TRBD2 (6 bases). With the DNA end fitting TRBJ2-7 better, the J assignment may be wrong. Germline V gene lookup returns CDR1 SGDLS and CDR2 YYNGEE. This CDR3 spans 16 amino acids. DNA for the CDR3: TGTGCCAGCAGCGTATTCGCGGGGTCCGCGACCTACGAGCAGTACTTC. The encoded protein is CASSVFAGSATYEQYF.

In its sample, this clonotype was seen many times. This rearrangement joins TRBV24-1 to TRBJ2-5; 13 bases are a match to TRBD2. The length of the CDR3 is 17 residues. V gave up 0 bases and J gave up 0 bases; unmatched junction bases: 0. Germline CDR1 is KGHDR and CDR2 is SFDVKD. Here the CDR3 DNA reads TGTGCCACCAGTGATTTGGGACTAGCGGGAGACCAAGAGACCCAGTACTTC. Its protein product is CATSDLGLAGDQETQYF.

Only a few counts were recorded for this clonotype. CDR3 in amino acids: CASSQDLDGGRDIQYF. The DNA of the CDR3 is TGCGCCAGCAGCCAGGACCTGGACGGGGGGCGGGACATTCAGTACTTC. The rearrangement links TRBV4-3 to TRBJ2-4; TRBD2 is a possible D gene (7 bases). Germline V CDR1 and CDR2: LGHNA, YSLEER. This CDR3 has 16 amino acids. The V end was cut by 3 bases, the J end by 8 bases, with 20 bases between.

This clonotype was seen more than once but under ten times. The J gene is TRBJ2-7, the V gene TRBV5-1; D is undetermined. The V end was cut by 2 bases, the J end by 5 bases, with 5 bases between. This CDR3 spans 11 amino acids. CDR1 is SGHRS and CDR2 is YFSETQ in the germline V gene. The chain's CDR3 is CASSFEHEQYF. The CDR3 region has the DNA TGCGCCAGCAGCTTTGAACACGAGCAGTACTTC. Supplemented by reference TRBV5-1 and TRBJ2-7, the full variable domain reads KAGVTQTPRYLIKTRGQQVTLSCSPISGHRSVSWYQQTPGQGLQFLFEYFSETQRNKGNFPGRFSGRQFSNSRSEMNVSTLELGDSALYLCASSFEHEQYFGPGTRLTVT.

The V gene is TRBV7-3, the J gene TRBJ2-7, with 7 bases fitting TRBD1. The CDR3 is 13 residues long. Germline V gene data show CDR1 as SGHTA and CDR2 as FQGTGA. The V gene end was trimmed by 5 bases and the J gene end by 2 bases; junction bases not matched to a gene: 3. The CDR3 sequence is CASSVDRAYEQYF. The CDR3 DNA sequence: TGTGCCAGCAGCGTCGACAGGGCCTACGAGCAGTACTTC.

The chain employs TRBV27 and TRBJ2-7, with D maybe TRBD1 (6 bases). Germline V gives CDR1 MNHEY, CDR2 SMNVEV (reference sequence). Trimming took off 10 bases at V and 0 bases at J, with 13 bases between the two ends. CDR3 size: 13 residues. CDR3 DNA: TGTGCCATCCCAGAGGACAGCTCCTACGAGCAGTACTTC. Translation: CAIPEDSSYEQYF.

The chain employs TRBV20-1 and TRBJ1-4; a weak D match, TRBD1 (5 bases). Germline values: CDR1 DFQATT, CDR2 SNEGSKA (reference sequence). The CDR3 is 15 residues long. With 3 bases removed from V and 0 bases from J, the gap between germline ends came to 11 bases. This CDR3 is CSASRGPSTNEKLFF. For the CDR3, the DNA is TGCAGTGCTAGTAGGGGACCGTCAACTAATGAAAAACTGTTTTTT.

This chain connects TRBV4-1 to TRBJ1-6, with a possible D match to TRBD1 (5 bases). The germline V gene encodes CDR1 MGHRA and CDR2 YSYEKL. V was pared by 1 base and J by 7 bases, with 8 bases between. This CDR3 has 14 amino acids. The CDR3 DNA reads TGCGCCAGCAGCCAAGTGAGGGGCAATTCACCCCTCCACTTT. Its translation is CASSQVRGNSPLHF.

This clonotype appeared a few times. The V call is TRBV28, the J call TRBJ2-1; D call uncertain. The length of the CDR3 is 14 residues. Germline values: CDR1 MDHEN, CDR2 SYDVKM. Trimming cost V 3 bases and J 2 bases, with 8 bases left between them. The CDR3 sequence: CASSFARTYNEQFF. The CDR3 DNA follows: TGTGCCAGCAGTTTTGCCCGGACCTACAATGAGCAGTTCTTC.

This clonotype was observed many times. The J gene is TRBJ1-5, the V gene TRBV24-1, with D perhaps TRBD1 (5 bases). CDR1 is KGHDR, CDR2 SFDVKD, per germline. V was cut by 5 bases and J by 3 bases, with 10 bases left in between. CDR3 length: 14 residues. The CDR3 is CATSGEDNNQPQHF. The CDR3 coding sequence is TGTGCCACCAGTGGGGAGGACAACAATCAGCCCCAGCATTTT.

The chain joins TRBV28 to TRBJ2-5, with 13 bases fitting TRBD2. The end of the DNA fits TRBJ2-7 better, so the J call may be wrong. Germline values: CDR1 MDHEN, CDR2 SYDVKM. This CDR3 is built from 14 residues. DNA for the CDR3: TGTGCCAGCAGACCCGGGACTAGCGGGAACGAGCAGTACTTC. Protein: CASRPGTSGNEQYF.

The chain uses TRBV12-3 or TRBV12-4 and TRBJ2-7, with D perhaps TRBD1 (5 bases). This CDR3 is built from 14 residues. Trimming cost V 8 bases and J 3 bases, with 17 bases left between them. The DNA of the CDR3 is TGTGCCAGCGGAAGGACAAGTAGAATCTACGAGCAGTACTTC. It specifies CASGRTSRIYEQYF.

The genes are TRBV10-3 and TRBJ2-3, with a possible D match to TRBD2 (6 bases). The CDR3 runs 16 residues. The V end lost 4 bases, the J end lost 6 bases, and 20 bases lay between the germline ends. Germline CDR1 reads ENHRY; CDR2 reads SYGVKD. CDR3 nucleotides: TGTGCCATCAGTGTAGGTCTTACGGGAGTCGCCGATACGCAGTATTTT. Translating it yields CAISVGLTGVADTQYF.

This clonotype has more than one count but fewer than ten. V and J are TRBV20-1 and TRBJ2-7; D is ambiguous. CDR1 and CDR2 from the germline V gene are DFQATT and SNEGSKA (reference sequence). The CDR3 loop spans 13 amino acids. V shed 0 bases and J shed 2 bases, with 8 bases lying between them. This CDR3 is CSAREFPPYEQYF. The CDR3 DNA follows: TGCAGTGCTAGAGAATTCCCACCCTACGAGCAGTACTTC.

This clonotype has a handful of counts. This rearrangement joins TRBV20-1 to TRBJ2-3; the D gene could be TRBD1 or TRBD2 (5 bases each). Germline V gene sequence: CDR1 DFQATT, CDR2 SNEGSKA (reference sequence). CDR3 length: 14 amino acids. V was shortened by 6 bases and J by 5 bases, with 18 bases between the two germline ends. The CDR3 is CSAPGAGTGDTQYF. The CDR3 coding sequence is TGCAGTGCACCCGGCGCCGGGACCGGAGATACGCAGTATTTT.

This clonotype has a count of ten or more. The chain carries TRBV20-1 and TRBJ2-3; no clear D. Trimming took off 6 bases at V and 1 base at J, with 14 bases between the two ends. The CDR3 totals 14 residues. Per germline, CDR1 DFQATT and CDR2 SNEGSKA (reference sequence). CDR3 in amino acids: CSALEPRGTDTQYF. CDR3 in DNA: TGCAGTGCATTAGAACCCCGGGGCACAGATACGCAGTATTTT.

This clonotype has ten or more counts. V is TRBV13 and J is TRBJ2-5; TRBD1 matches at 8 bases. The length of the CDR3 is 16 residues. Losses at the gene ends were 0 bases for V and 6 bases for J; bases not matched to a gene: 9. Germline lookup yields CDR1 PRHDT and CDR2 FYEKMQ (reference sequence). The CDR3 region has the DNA TGTGCCAGCAGCTTAGGGCCGCAGGGGGCTGGAAAGACCCAGTACTTC. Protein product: CASSLGPQGAGKTQYF.

The CDR3 DNA reads TGCAGTGCTTCAGAGGAGACTAGCGGGAGGTACAATGAGCAGTTCTTC. Its protein product is CSASEETSGRYNEQFF. The chain joins TRBV20-1 to TRBJ2-5; 13 positions agree with TRBD2. Judging by the DNA end, TRBJ2-1 fits better; the J call may be wrong. Germline V gives CDR1 DFQATT, CDR2 SNEGSKA (reference sequence). CDR3 length: 16 amino acids.

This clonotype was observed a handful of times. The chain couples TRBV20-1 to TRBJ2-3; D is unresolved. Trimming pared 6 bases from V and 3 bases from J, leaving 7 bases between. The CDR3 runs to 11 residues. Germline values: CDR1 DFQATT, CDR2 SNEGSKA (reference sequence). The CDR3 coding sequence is TGCAGTGCCCTCTTTACAGATACGCAGTATTTT. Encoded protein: CSALFTDTQYF.

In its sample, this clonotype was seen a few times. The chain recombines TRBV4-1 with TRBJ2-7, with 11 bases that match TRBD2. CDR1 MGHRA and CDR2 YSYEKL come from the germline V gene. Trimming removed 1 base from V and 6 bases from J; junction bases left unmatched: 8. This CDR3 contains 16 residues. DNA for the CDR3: TGCGCCAGCAGCCAAGGGTTGGCTAGCGGGAGGACCGAGCAGTACTTC. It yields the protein CASSQGLASGRTEQYF.

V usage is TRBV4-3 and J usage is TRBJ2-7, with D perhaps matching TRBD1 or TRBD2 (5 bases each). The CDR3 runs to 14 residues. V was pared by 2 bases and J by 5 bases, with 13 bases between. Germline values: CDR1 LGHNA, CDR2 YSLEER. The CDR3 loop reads CASSQLGAVDEQYF. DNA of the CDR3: TGCGCCAGCAGCCAACTCGGGGCGGTCGACGAGCAGTACTTC.

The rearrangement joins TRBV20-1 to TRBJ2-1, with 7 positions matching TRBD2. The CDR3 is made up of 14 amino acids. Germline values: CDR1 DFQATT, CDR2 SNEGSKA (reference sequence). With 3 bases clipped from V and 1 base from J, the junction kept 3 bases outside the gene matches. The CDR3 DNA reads TGCAGTGCTAGTAAACTAGCGTCCTACAATGAGCAGTTCTTC. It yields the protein CSASKLASYNEQFF.

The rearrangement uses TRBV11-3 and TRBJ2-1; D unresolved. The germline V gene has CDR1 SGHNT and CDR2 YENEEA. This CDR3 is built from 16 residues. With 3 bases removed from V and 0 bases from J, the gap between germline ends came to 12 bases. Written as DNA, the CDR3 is TGTGCCAGCAGCTTCCGGACCCAACTCTCCTACAATGAGCAGTTCTTC. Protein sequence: CASSFRTQLSYNEQFF.

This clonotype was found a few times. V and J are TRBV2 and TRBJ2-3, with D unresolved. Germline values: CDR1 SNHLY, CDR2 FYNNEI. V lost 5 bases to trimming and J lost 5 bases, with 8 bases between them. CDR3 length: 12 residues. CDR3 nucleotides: TGTGCCAGCAGTAAGGGCGAAGATACGCAGTATTTT. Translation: CASSKGEDTQYF.

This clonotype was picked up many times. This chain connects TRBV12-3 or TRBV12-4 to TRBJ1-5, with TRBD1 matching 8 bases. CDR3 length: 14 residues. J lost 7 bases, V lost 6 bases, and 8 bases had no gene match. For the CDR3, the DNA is TGTGCCAGCAGCCCAGGGGGCACTGGGCAGCCCCAGCATTTT. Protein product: CASSPGGTGQPQHF.

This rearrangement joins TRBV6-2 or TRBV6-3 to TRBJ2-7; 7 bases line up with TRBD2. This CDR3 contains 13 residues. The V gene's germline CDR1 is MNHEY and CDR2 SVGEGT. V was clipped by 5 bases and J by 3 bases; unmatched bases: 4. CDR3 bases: TGTGCCAGCAGTCGGGACTACCTCTACGAGCAGTACTTC. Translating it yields CASSRDYLYEQYF.

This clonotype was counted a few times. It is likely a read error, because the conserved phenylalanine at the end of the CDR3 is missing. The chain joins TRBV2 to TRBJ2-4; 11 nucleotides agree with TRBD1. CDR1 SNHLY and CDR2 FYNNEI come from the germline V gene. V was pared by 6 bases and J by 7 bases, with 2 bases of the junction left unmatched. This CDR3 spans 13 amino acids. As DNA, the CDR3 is TGTGCCAGCAGCGGGGACAGGGGGAACATTCAGTACCTC. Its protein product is CASSGDRGNIQYL.